This paragraph reports one T cell receptor beta chain. The length of the CDR3 is 13 residues. Germline CDR1 reads SGDLS; CDR2 reads YYNGEE. The ends were cut back, 1 base at V and 1 base at J, with 3 bases in the middle. Sequencing was performed with immunoSEQ multiplex PCR; in TCRdb, only in-frame clones are kept and a portion is missing. Of around 45,000 clones listed, about 67% are singletons. This sample was included in a study of radiotherapy plus CTLA-4 blockade in lung cancer. Here the sequenced sample was peripheral blood, taken from a patient treated with radiotherapy plus ipilimumab. The TCR was taken from a human donor with non-small cell lung cancer who had a partial response to radiotherapy plus ipilimumab. The rearrangement joins TRBV9 to TRBJ2-1; D gene uncertain. CDR3: CASSVQSYNEQFF. CDR3 in DNA: TGTGCCAGCAGCGTACAGTCCTACAATGAGCAGTTCTTC.